This TCR beta chain was sequenced for a study of preoperative IRX-2 immunotherapy in early breast cancer. Treatment reported: preoperative locoregional IRX-2 cytokine immunotherapy. This phase Ib study tested locoregional IRX-2 cytokine immunotherapy given before surgery. The protocol was immunoSEQ multiplex PCR, while the TCRdb copy is restricted to in-frame clones and leaves out a portion. The sample lists 34,000 or so clones; around 83% were seen once. The ends were cut back, 3 bases at V and 4 bases at J, with 12 bases in the middle. This CDR3 has 13 amino acids. The germline gives CDR1 GTSNPN, CDR2 SVGIG (reference sequence).

The gene calls are TRBV30 and TRBJ2-5; D remains unclear. This specimen was lymph node tissue, taken from a patient treated with IRX-2 immunotherapy. The TCR sequence derives from a human donor with breast cancer. The CDR3 bases are TGTGCCTGGAGCGGAACCTCCTCAGAGACCCAGTACTTC. It yields the protein CAWSGTSSETQYF. The full variable domain, completed using reference TRBV30 and TRBJ2-5, is SQTIHQWPATLVQPVGSPLSLECTVEGTSNPNLYWYRQAAGRGLQLLFYSVGIGQISSEVPQNLSASRPQDRQFILSSKKLLLSDSGFYLCAWSGTSSETQYFGPGTRLLVL.